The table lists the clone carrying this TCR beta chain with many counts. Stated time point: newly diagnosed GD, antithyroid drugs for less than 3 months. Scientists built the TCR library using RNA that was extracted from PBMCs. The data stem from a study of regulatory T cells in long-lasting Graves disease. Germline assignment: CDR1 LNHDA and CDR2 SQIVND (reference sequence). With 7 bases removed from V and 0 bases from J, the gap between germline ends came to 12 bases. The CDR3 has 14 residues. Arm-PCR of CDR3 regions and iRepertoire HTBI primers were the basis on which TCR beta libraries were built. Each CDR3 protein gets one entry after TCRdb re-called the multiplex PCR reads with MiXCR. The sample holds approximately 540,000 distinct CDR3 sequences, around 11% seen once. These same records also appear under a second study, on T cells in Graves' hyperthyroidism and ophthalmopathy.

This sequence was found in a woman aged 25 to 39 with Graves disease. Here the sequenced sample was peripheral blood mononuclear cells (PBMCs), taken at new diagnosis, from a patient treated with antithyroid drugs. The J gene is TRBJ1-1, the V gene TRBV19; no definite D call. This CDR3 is CASTVGRMNTEAFF. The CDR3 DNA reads TGTGCCAGTACTGTCGGACGGATGAACACTGAAGCTTTCTTT.